A single sample is the source of the 9 T cell receptor beta chains below, sequenced in a study of T cells in Graves' hyperthyroidism and ophthalmopathy. RNA transcripts provided the source from which TCR beta CDR3 regions were amplified. First-round RT-PCR with HTBI primers amplified the TCR CDR3 region. TCRdb reanalysed the multiplex PCR reads using MiXCR and keeps one entry per CDR3 protein. The profile shows 470,000 or so distinct CDR3 sequences, more than 20% of them singletons. The sample was blood. These receptors all come from a man aged 18 to 30 with Graves' hyperthyroidism.

The J gene is TRBJ2-7, the V gene TRBV28, with D unresolved. This CDR3 is 13 amino acids long. Trimming pared 4 bases from V and 7 bases from J, leaving 14 bases between. Germline CDR1 and CDR2: MDHEN and SYDVKM. The CDR3 here is CASSSPPLGEQYF. DNA for the CDR3: TGTGCCAGCAGTTCGCCGCCGCTAGGGGAGCAGTACTTC.

V is TRBV24-1 and J is TRBJ2-2; a weak D match, TRBD2 (5 bases). The CDR3 sequence is 15 residues long. CDR1 is KGHDR, CDR2 SFDVKD, per germline. Deletions cut 7 bases from V and 4 bases from J, with 15 bases between. CDR3 protein: CATSASRGTTGELFF. In nucleotides, the CDR3 is TGTGCCACCAGCGCCTCTCGGGGTACCACCGGGGAGCTGTTTTTT.

This clonotype was counted ten times or more. V usage is TRBV6-5 and J usage is TRBJ1-2, with D maybe TRBD1 (5 bases). The CDR3 runs 13 residues. Germline V gene sequence: CDR1 MNHEY, CDR2 SVGAGI. Trimming took 6 bases from V and 4 from J, leaving 12 bases between them. CDR3 sequence reads: CASRSGTVYGYTF. In nucleotides, the CDR3 is TGTGCCAGCAGATCCGGGACGGTCTATGGCTACACCTTC.

Many counts were recorded for this clonotype. The chain couples TRBV27 to TRBJ2-7, with D hard to call. This CDR3 contains 16 residues. Germline CDR1 reads MNHEY; CDR2 reads SMNVEV (reference sequence). V lost 5 bases and J lost 4, with 21 bases in between. The CDR3 nucleotides read TGTGCCAGCAGTACCGGGTTGGCAGCCTTACCGTACGAGCAGTACTTC. It encodes CASSTGLAALPYEQYF.

This clonotype was counted ten times or more. V is TRBV29-1 and J is TRBJ1-1, with 8 bases fitting TRBD1. The CDR3 is 14 amino acids. The V gene's germline CDR1 is SQVTM and CDR2 ANQGSEA. V trimming: 5 bases; J trimming: 4 bases; junction bases outside the gene matches: 9. This chain's CDR3 is CSVQTGAEGTEAFF. DNA of the CDR3: TGCAGCGTTCAGACAGGGGCGGAGGGCACTGAAGCTTTCTTT.

The chain couples TRBV4-1 to TRBJ2-5; D unclear. Germline V gene lookup returns CDR1 MGHRA and CDR2 YSYEKL. The CDR3 is made up of 14 amino acids. Trimming shortened V by 3 bases and J by 3 bases, and 11 bases separated the two germline ends. The CDR3 spells CASSHLVSKETQYF. The DNA for the CDR3 is TGCGCCAGCAGCCACCTCGTGAGTAAAGAGACCCAGTACTTC.

This clonotype was recorded many times. V gene TRBV30 combines with J gene TRBJ1-1; D unresolved. This CDR3 has 14 amino acids. The germline V gene has CDR1 GTSNPN and CDR2 SVGIG (reference sequence). V lost 0 bases and J 0 bases, leaving 8 bases between the germline ends. CDR3 nucleotides: TGTGCCTGGAGTGTAGGTGTCATGAACACTGAAGCTTTCTTT. Translated, it gives CAWSVGVMNTEAFF.

This clonotype was seen ten or more times. The chain has TRBV20-1 and TRBJ2-7; 8 bases align to TRBD1. Germline V lookup: CDR1 DFQATT, CDR2 SNEGSKA (reference sequence). The CDR3 is 15 residues long. The V gene end was trimmed by 0 bases and the J gene end by 4 bases; junction bases not matched to a gene: 8. The CDR3 nucleotides read TGCAGTGCTAGAGATCGACAGGGGTTGCCATACGAGCAGTACTTC. This gives the protein CSARDRQGLPYEQYF.

In its sample, this clonotype was seen a few times. The chain joins TRBV11-2 to TRBJ2-2, with D tentatively TRBD1 (5 bases). Between the trimmed V and J ends, which lost 3 bases and 5 bases, there was a span of 16 bases. The CDR3 covers 16 residues. Per germline, CDR1 SGHAT and CDR2 FQNNGV. DNA of the CDR3: TGTGCCAGCAGCTTCTCAGGGTTAACCGCAACCGGGGAGCTGTTTTTT. It codes for CASSFSGLTATGELFF.